This TCR beta chain was observed in a study of control samples from healthy donors and cancer patients. Produced via immunoSEQ multiplex PCR; TCRdb's table is partial and in-frame only. The repertoire holds about 67,000 clones, with about 90% as singletons. Germline V gene sequence: CDR1 SQVTM, CDR2 ANQGSEA. V trimming: 1 base; J trimming: 2 bases; junction bases outside the gene matches: 10. This CDR3 region has 18 residues. The source of this sequence is a woman aged 50 to 65 with head and neck cancer. The chain combines TRBV29-1 with TRBJ2-3, with TRBD2 matching 12 bases. Sequencing used PBMCs. The CDR3 region has the DNA TGCAGCGTTGAAGGTAGTCTAGCGGGGGGGCCAATCACAGATACGCAGTATTTT. Encoded protein: CSVEGSLAGGPITDTQYF.